This passage covers 7 T cell receptor beta chains from one sample sequenced in a study of patients with pleural tuberculosis. Each CDR3 protein gets one entry after TCRdb re-called the reads with MiXCR. Among about 50,000 distinct CDR3 sequences listed, about 7.3% were seen once. These receptors all stem from a human donor with pleural tuberculosis.

This clonotype was detected ten times or more. The chain uses TRBV29-1 and TRBJ1-5; 7 bases are shared with TRBD1. This CDR3 spans 13 amino acids. J lost 3 bases, V lost 4 bases, and 3 bases had no gene match. Germline CDR1 SQVTM, CDR2 ANQGSEA. CDR3 nucleotide sequence: TGCAGCGTTGCCAGGGGGAACAATCAGCCCCAGCATTTT. This encodes CSVARGNNQPQHF.

Concerning this clonotype itself: A much bigger clone sits one base away, suggesting this may be a read error. The chain recombines TRBV2 with TRBJ2-3; the D is unclear. V was trimmed by 2 bases and J by 2 bases, leaving 17 bases between them. CDR3 size: 17 residues. Germline V gene data show CDR1 as SNHLY and CDR2 as FYNNEI. As DNA, the CDR3 is TGTGCCAGCAGTGAAAAGGTTGACGGCGTGTTCACAGATACGCAGTATTTT. Protein: CASSEKVDGVFTDTQYF.

This clonotype was seen only a few times. The V and J genes are TRBV5-1 and TRBJ1-2; perhaps TRBD1 as D (5 bases). Germline-derived CDR1 and CDR2 are SGHRS and YFSETQ. V was pared by 3 bases and J by 8 bases, with 20 bases between. The CDR3 is 15 residues long. The CDR3 loop is CASSSNTGTTAGYTF. CDR3 nucleotide sequence: TGCGCCAGCAGCTCGAATACAGGCACCACGGCGGGCTACACCTTC.

This clonotype was recorded at least ten times. CDR3 nucleotides: TGCAGTGCTAGCAGTAGCGCCAGCTCCTACGAGCAGTACGTC. Translated: CSASSSASSYEQYV. The chain employs TRBV20-1 and TRBJ2-7; D is possibly TRBD2 (5 bases). Germline V lookup: CDR1 DFQATT, CDR2 SNEGSKA (reference sequence). This CDR3 comprises 14 residues. The V and J ends lost 3 bases and 0 bases respectively, with 12 bases between them.

This clonotype has at least ten counts. The gene calls are TRBV6-2 or TRBV6-3 and TRBJ2-7, with TRBD1 as a possible D gene (6 bases). V shed 2 bases and J shed 3 bases, with 14 bases lying between them. Germline CDR1 is MNHEY and CDR2 is SVGEGT. The CDR3 totals 15 residues. The CDR3 DNA is TGTGCCAGCAGTTACGGACAGATTCTGGACTACGAGCAGTACTTC. Translating it yields CASSYGQILDYEQYF.

This clonotype was recorded at least ten times. The rearrangement uses TRBV4-2 and TRBJ1-4; a possible D gene is TRBD1 (5 bases). Germline V gives CDR1 LGHNA, CDR2 YNFKEQ. The length of the CDR3 is 13 residues. The ends were cut back, 8 bases at V and 4 bases at J, with 11 bases in the middle. The CDR3 sequence is CASGGAGNEKLFF. CDR3 DNA sequence: TGTGCCAGCGGAGGGGCGGGTAATGAAAAACTGTTTTTT.

The chain is built from TRBV11-1 and TRBJ2-7; weak D call: TRBD2 (6 bases). V was clipped by 5 bases and J by 7 bases, with 18 bases between them. This CDR3 spans 14 amino acids. Germline lookup yields CDR1 SGHAT and CDR2 FQDESV (reference sequence). The CDR3, as DNA: TGTGCCAGCAGCCCTCGGGACTTCCGGGGTGAGCAGTACTTC. As protein: CASSPRDFRGEQYF.